These 8 T cell receptor beta chains originate from one sample sequenced in a study of blood T cell repertoires in COVID-19. TCRdb's copy holds only in-frame clones and misses some; the assay was immunoSEQ multiplex PCR. This sample carries just under 95,000 clones, around 80% of them seen once, and the ten largest clones take about 8.4%. Sequenced: peripheral blood. Receptors originate from a man aged 50 to 60 who had recovered from COVID-19.

This clone was picked up a small number of times. The chain is built from TRBV6-5 and TRBJ1-2; 8 bases map to TRBD1. The junction had 14 bases not matched to a gene; V was cut back by 6 bases and J by 8 bases. The CDR3 sequence is 15 residues long. Per the germline V gene, CDR1 is MNHEY and CDR2 is SVGAGI. The CDR3: CASSSGTGNMGGYTF. The CDR3 DNA reads as TGTGCCAGCAGCTCTGGGACAGGCAACATGGGAGGCTACACCTTC.

This clone was counted a few times. The V gene is TRBV7-2, the J gene TRBJ1-5; tentative D call: TRBD1 (6 bases). The CDR3 runs 14 residues. CDR1 is SGHTA, CDR2 FQGNSA, per germline. V lost 6 bases and J 4 bases, leaving 13 bases between the germline ends. The CDR3 region is CASSWGGTNQPQHF. CDR3 coding DNA: TGTGCCAGCAGTTGGGGGGGGACAAATCAGCCCCAGCATTTT. The full variable domain, completed using reference TRBV7-2 and TRBJ1-5, is GAGVSQSPSNKVTEKGKDVELRCDPISGHTALYWYRQSLGQGLEFLIYFQGNSAPDKSGLPSDRFSAERTGGSVSTLTIQRTQQEDSAVYLCASSWGGTNQPQHFGDGTRLSIL.

The J gene is TRBJ2-1, the V gene TRBV5-4; 14 bases fit TRBD2. Trimming at V came to 5 bases and at J to 0 bases, leaving 10 bases not matched to a gene. Germline loops: CDR1 SGHNT, CDR2 YYREEE (reference sequence). CDR3 length: 19 amino acids. The CDR3 DNA sequence: TGTGCCAGCAGTTCGGGGACTAGCGGGGGAAGGAGCTCCTACAATGAGCAGTTCTTC. Its protein is CASSSGTSGGRSSYNEQFF.

The CDR3 nucleotides read TGTGCCAGCAGCTTAGATGGAGCGGGAGGGATGGCAGATACGCAGTATTTT. It specifies CASSLDGAGGMADTQYF. The chain combines TRBV7-2 with TRBJ2-3; 10 nucleotides agree with TRBD2. Trimming at V came to 1 base and at J to 4 bases, leaving 8 bases not matched to a gene. The V gene's germline CDR1 is SGHTA and CDR2 FQGNSA. This CDR3 has 17 residues.

The chain uses TRBV6-5 and TRBJ2-5, with D unresolved. The CDR3 has 13 amino acids. Trimming removed 2 bases at V and 2 bases at J, with 6 bases between. Germline assignment: CDR1 MNHEY and CDR2 SVGAGI. The CDR3 protein is CASSYARQETQYF. The CDR3 nucleotides read TGTGCCAGCAGTTACGCCAGACAAGAGACCCAGTACTTC.

The DNA of the CDR3 is TGTGCCAGTACAGGGCTTTGGGGGGCCAACGTCCTGACTTTC. Residues: CASTGLWGANVLTF. This chain uses TRBV19 with TRBJ2-6; TRBD1 might be the D (5 bases). This CDR3 has 14 amino acids. The V end lost 7 bases, the J end lost 4 bases, and 11 bases lay between the germline ends. The germline gives CDR1 LNHDA, CDR2 SQIVND (reference sequence).

This sequence joins TRBV20-1 and TRBJ2-1; D uncertain. This CDR3 comprises 10 residues. V was shortened by 3 bases and J by 10 bases, with 7 bases between the two germline ends. Germline CDR1 and CDR2: DFQATT and SNEGSKA (reference sequence). The CDR3: CSARIREQFF. In DNA form, the CDR3 reads TGCAGTGCTAGGATCCGGGAGCAGTTCTTC.

This clone has just one count. The chain joins TRBV3-1 (or the pseudogene TRBV3-2) to TRBJ1-6; tentatively, D is TRBD1 (6 bases). The germline V and J ends were trimmed by 7 bases and 3 bases, with 13 bases remaining between them. The CDR3 consists of 15 residues. Per the germline V gene, CDR1 is LGHDT and CDR2 is YNNKEL (reference sequence). CDR3 nucleotide sequence: TGTGCCAGCAAACAAGGGGGAATCTATAATTCACCCCTCCACTTT. Translation gives CASKQGGIYNSPLHF.